Listed here are 23 T cell receptor beta chains from one sample, sequenced in a study of patients and donors after allogeneic stem cell transplantation. One entry per CDR3 protein results from TCRdb running MiXCR on the RT-PCR reads. The table has roughly 960,000 distinct CDR3 sequences, roughly 18% seen once. Sequencing input: blood, either unsorted or a sorted T cell fraction (not recorded which). These receptors were obtained from a human donor who was either an allogeneic HSCT recipient or a stem cell or donor lymphocyte infusion donor (not recorded which). It is not recorded whose cells these are; they may come from a transplant donor.

This chain links TRBV18 with TRBJ2-3; 9 bases match TRBD2. J gave up 2 bases and V 3 bases, and 12 bases lay outside the gene matches. Germline lookup yields CDR1 KGHSH and CDR2 LQKENI. CDR3 length: 18 residues. The CDR3 region has the DNA TGTGCCAGCTCACCCCCCTATCTCAGACTAGCGGACACAGATACGCAGTATTTT. Translating gives CASSPPYLRLADTDTQYF. Variable domain in full (rest from reference TRBV18 and TRBJ2-3): NAGVMQNPRHLVRRRGQEARLRCSPMKGHSHVYWYRQLPEEGLKFMVYLQKENIIDESGMPKERFSAEFPKEGPSILRIQQVVRGDSAAYFCASSPPYLRLADTDTQYFGPGTRLTVL.

This rearrangement joins TRBV21-1 to TRBJ2-7; the DNA was not compared with TRBD1, the D call given in the table. TRBV21-1 is recorded as a pseudogene. This CDR3 spans 15 amino acids. In DNA, the CDR3 is TGTGCCAGCAGCTTAAACGGGGGGGTCTCCTACGAGCAGTACTTC. It yields the protein CASSLNGGVSYEQYF.

The V gene is TRBV5-5, the J gene TRBJ2-1; 9 bases map to TRBD2. Germline V gene data show CDR1 as SGHKS and CDR2 as YYEKEE (reference sequence). The CDR3 has 18 amino acids. The trim removed 4 bases at V and 7 bases at J, leaving 18 bases unmatched. CDR3 sequence: CASSGAKGGRVVGNEQFF. The CDR3 DNA reads as TGTGCCAGCAGCGGCGCGAAGGGCGGGAGGGTAGTAGGTAATGAGCAGTTCTTC.

The genes are TRBV4-3 and TRBJ2-2; D gene unclear. The CDR3 has 17 amino acids. V was clipped by 3 bases and J by 4 bases, with 18 bases between them. The germline V gene has CDR1 LGHNA and CDR2 YSLEER. Here the CDR3 DNA reads TGCGCCAGCAGCCAGATGAAGGCGTCCGCCGCCACCGGGGAGCTGTTTTTT. It translates to CASSQMKASAATGELFF.

A few counts support this clonotype. The chain combines TRBV7-6 with TRBJ1-2; D is perhaps TRBD1 (5 bases). Germline-derived CDR1 and CDR2 are SGHVS and FNYEAQ. Trimming took 1 base from V and 4 from J, leaving 13 bases between them. CDR3 size: 15 residues. This chain's CDR3 is CASSLGVGQAYGYTF. For the CDR3, the DNA is TGTGCCAGCAGCTTAGGCGTGGGGCAGGCCTATGGCTACACCTTC.

The table lists this clonotype with a few counts. The chain uses TRBV3-1 and TRBJ2-3; D is unclear. Germline CDR1 reads LGHDT; CDR2 reads YNNKEL (reference sequence). The CDR3 is 13 residues long. With 7 bases removed from V and 1 base from J, the gap between germline ends came to 9 bases. CDR3 in amino acids: CASMQSRTDTQYF. In DNA, the CDR3 is TGTGCCAGCATGCAGTCGCGCACAGATACGCAGTATTTT.

This clonotype turned up a few times. This sequence joins TRBV5-5 and TRBJ1-1; 7 bases align to TRBD1. This CDR3 comprises 15 residues. The V gene's germline CDR1 is SGHKS and CDR2 YYEKEE (reference sequence). V lost 4 bases and J lost 4; bases outside the gene matches: 10. The CDR3 is CASSPTDRAATEAFF. Here the CDR3 DNA reads TGTGCCAGCAGCCCGACCGACAGGGCGGCCACTGAAGCTTTCTTT. Filled out from reference TRBV5-5 and TRBJ1-1, the complete variable domain reads DAGVTQSPTHLIKTRGQQVTLRCSPISGHKSVSWYQQVLGQGPQFIFQYYEKEERGRGNFPDRFSARQFPNYSSELNVNALLLGDSALYLCASSPTDRAATEAFFGQGTRLTVV.

V gene TRBV4-1 combines with J gene TRBJ1-1; TRBD1 matches 9 bases. CDR3 size: 16 residues. Germline V lookup: CDR1 MGHRA, CDR2 YSYEKL. V gave up 2 bases and J gave up 5 bases; unmatched junction bases: 9. The DNA for the CDR3 is TGCGCCAGCAGCCAACCCGGACAGGGGAGAAAAACTGAAGCTTTCTTT. The encoded protein is CASSQPGQGRKTEAFF.

This clonotype has a handful of counts. This may come from a read error, since a much larger clone is one base off. The V and J genes are TRBV9 and TRBJ2-1; maybe TRBD2 (6 bases). The CDR3 length is 12 residues. Trimming took 0 bases from V and 9 from J, leaving 7 bases between them. CDR1 SGDLS and CDR2 YYNGEE come from the germline V gene. The CDR3 coding sequence is TGTGCCAGCAGCGTAGACGGGAGTGAGCAGTTCTTC. Translating it yields CASSVDGSEQFF. The whole variable domain, filled in from reference TRBV9 and TRBJ2-1, reads DSGVTQTPKHLITATGQRVTLRCSPRSGDLSVYWYQQSLDQGLQFLIQYYNGEERAKGNILERFSAQQFPDLHSELNLSSLELGDSALYFCASSVDGSEQFFGPGTRLTVL.

This clonotype has only a few counts. The V call is TRBV12-3 or TRBV12-4, the J call TRBJ2-5; D possibly corresponds to TRBD2 (6 bases). This CDR3 spans 13 amino acids. With 8 bases removed from V and 5 bases from J, the gap between germline ends came to 15 bases. Here the CDR3 DNA reads TGTGCCAGCGCTTCTACTAGCACCGAGACCCAGTACTTC. Protein product: CASASTSTETQYF.

The J gene is TRBJ1-1, the V gene TRBV5-1; 7 bases align to TRBD1. Trimming removed 4 bases from V and 9 bases from J; junction bases left unmatched: 9. Germline-derived CDR1 and CDR2 are SGHRS and YFSETQ. This CDR3 has 13 amino acids. In nucleotides, the CDR3 is TGCGCCAGCAGCGGGGGGACAGCTACTCAAGCTTTCTTT. It specifies CASSGGTATQAFF.

In its sample, this clonotype was seen a few times. The V call is TRBV12-3 or TRBV12-4, the J call TRBJ1-2, with TRBD1 matching 9 bases. CDR3 length: 14 residues. Trimming cost V 6 bases and J 2 bases; bases outside gene matches: 4. CDR3 DNA sequence: TGTGCCAGCAGAACGGGACAGGGAAACTATGGCTACACCTTC. Its protein is CASRTGQGNYGYTF.

This clonotype was recorded many times. The chain combines TRBV12-3 or TRBV12-4 with TRBJ2-3, with 9 bases identical to TRBD2. V was clipped by 6 bases and J by 1 base; unmatched bases: 2. The CDR3 spans 14 residues. CDR3 region: CASRWTSGTDTQYF. The CDR3 DNA reads TGTGCCAGCAGATGGACTAGCGGCACAGATACGCAGTATTTT.

The chain joins TRBV20-1 to TRBJ2-7; 13 bases are shared with TRBD2. CDR3 length equals 13 residues. Unmatched junction bases numbered 3, after V lost 5 bases and J lost 5 bases. From germline, CDR1 is DFQATT and CDR2 SNEGSKA (reference sequence). The CDR3 DNA follows: TGCAGTGCTCTGACTAGCGGGAGGAACGAGCAGTACTTC. This encodes CSALTSGRNEQYF.

This clonotype has a handful of counts. The CDR3 reads CATRTYRGSNQPQHF. The CDR3 DNA follows: TGTGCCACCCGTACCTACAGGGGAAGCAATCAGCCCCAGCATTTT. The V call is TRBV2, the J call TRBJ1-5; 7 bases fit TRBD1. CDR3 length: 15 residues. With V trimmed by 10 bases and J by 1 base, 10 bases remained unmatched. Germline V gene data show CDR1 as SNHLY and CDR2 as FYNNEI. The full variable domain, its missing parts supplied by reference TRBV2 and TRBJ1-5, is EPEVTQTPSHQVTQMGQEVILRCVPISNHLYFYWYRQILGQKVEFLVSFYNNEISEKSEIFDDQFSVERPDGSNFTLKIRSTKLEDSAMYFCATRTYRGSNQPQHFGDGTRLSIL.

This clonotype was seen only a few times. The V call is TRBV5-6, the J call TRBJ2-2; 8 bases map to TRBD2. This CDR3 has 15 amino acids. Germline CDR1 is SGHDT and CDR2 is YYEEEE. Unmatched junction bases numbered 4, after V lost 5 bases and J lost 1 base. The chain's CDR3 is CASRHAGGNTGELFF. Here the CDR3 DNA reads TGTGCCAGCAGACATGCGGGGGGGAACACCGGGGAGCTGTTTTTT. The full variable domain, with the rest looked up from reference TRBV5-6 and TRBJ2-2, is DAGVTQSPTHLIKTRGQQVTLRCSPKSGHDTVSWYQQALGQGPQFIFQYYEEEERQRGNFPDRFSGHQFPNYSSELNVNALLLGDSALYLCASRHAGGNTGELFFGEGSRLTVL.

This clonotype was seen a few times. This rearrangement joins TRBV6-5 to TRBJ2-1; D tentatively fits TRBD1 or TRBD2 (7 bases each). The CDR3 is 15 residues long. V lost 2 bases, J lost 10 bases, and 18 bases lay in between. Germline V gene data show CDR1 as MNHEY and CDR2 as SVGAGI. For the CDR3, the DNA is TGTGCCAGCAGTTACGGCCAGGGGGGGTTTTTGGAGCAGTTCTTC. This codes for CASSYGQGGFLEQFF.

This clonotype was recorded at least ten times. The chain has TRBV5-1 and TRBJ1-5; 11 positions agree with TRBD1. Germline trimming cut 4 bases from V and 7 bases from J; bases unmatched to any gene: 7. CDR1 SGHRS and CDR2 YFSETQ come from the germline V gene. The CDR3 totals 15 residues. The CDR3 here is CASSRTGGSEQPQHF. The CDR3 DNA reads TGCGCCAGCAGCCGGACAGGGGGCTCGGAACAGCCCCAGCATTTT.

This clonotype was seen a few times. The chain combines TRBV12-3 or TRBV12-4 with TRBJ1-3, with D possibly matching TRBD1 (6 bases). The CDR3 sequence is 15 residues long. With 8 bases removed from V and 10 bases from J, the gap between germline ends came to 24 bases. The CDR3 DNA is TGTGCCAGCGCAACGGGGGGCAGAACTTTTAGGACCATATATTTT. Its protein is CASATGGRTFRTIYF.

V usage is TRBV12-3 or TRBV12-4 and J usage is TRBJ1-1; the D gene is possibly TRBD1 (6 bases). The CDR3 has 11 residues. The V end lost 10 bases, the J end lost 5 bases, and 11 bases lay between the germline ends. For the CDR3, the DNA is TGTGCCACCTTAGGGGGGACTGAAGCTTTCTTT. Translated, it gives CATLGGTEAFF.

The chain combines TRBV4-3 with TRBJ2-7; 9 bases agree with TRBD1. The junction had 6 bases not matched to a gene; V was cut back by 2 bases and J by 1 base. CDR1 and CDR2 (germline): LGHNA, YSLEER. There are 16 residues in the CDR3. The CDR3 here is CASSQRPGTGSYEQYF. The CDR3 DNA follows: TGCGCCAGCAGCCAAAGGCCCGGGACAGGGTCCTACGAGCAGTACTTC.

This clonotype was seen many times. The V gene is TRBV25-1, the J gene TRBJ2-5; D remains unclear. Trimming took 3 bases from V and 1 from J, leaving 9 bases between them. The CDR3 is 14 amino acids. Germline values: CDR1 MGHDK, CDR2 SYGVNS. CDR3 region: CASSDPGPQETQYF. The CDR3 nucleotides are TGTGCCAGCAGTGACCCAGGCCCCCAAGAGACCCAGTACTTC. Based on the CDR3 plus reference TRBV25-1 and TRBJ2-5, the full variable domain is EADIYQTPRYLVIGTGKKITLECSQTMGHDKMYWYQQDPGMELHLIHYSYGVNSTEKGDLSSESTVSRIRTEHFPLTLESARPSHTSQYLCASSDPGPQETQYFGPGTRLLVL.

This clonotype appeared a few times. The chain couples TRBV7-2 to TRBJ2-1; the match to TRBD2 covers 11 bases. V lost 5 bases, J lost 3 bases, and 9 bases stayed unmatched. Germline loops: CDR1 SGHTA, CDR2 FQGNSA. The CDR3 is 17 residues long. CDR3 region: CASSPRLAGFFYNEQFF. CDR3 nucleotide sequence: TGTGCCAGCAGCCCACGACTAGCGGGGTTTTTCTACAATGAGCAGTTCTTC.